The source of this TCR beta chain is a study of Graves' ophthalmopathy and Graves' hyperthyroidism. Amplified TCR beta CDR3 regions were obtained using RNA transcripts as template. HTBI primers were employed in first-round RT-PCR, then a second-round multiplex PCR followed. TCRdb ran MiXCR on the multiplex PCR reads and lists one entry per CDR3 protein. The repertoire includes 400,000 to 500,000 distinct CDR3 sequences, under 25% of them detected once, and 3% sits in the top ten. Germline V gene data show CDR1 as LGHNT and CDR2 as FRNRAP. The V end was cut by 2 bases, the J end by 1 base, with 24 bases between. The CDR3 contains 21 residues. Over 18 months of follow-up, stable hyperthyroidism required that no ophthalmopathy appear. At least ten counts were recorded for this clonotype.

The V and J genes are TRBV12-5 and TRBJ2-6; either TRBD1 or TRBD2 may supply D (6 bases each). This TCR was sampled from a woman younger than 35 with stable Graves' hyperthyroidism. Sequenced: peripheral blood. CDR3 nucleotides: TGTGCTAGTGGTTTGATTTCCTTGGGGGGCAGTGACTTTTCTGGGGCCAACGTCCTGACTTTC. Protein sequence: CASGLISLGGSDFSGANVLTF.